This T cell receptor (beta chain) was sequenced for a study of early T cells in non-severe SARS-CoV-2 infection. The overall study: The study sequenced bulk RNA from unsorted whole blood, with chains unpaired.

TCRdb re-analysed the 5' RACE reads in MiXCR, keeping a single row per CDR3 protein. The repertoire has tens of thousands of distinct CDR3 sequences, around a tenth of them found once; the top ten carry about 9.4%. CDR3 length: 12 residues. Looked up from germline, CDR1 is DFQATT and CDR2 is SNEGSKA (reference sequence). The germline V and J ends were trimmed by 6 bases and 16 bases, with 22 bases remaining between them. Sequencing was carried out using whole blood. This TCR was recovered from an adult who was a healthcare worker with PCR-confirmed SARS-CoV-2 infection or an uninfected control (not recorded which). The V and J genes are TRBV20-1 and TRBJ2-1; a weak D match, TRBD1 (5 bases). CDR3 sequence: CSAEPSQMGLFF. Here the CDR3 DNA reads TGCAGTGCCGAGCCGTCGCAGATGGGGCTCTTCTTC.